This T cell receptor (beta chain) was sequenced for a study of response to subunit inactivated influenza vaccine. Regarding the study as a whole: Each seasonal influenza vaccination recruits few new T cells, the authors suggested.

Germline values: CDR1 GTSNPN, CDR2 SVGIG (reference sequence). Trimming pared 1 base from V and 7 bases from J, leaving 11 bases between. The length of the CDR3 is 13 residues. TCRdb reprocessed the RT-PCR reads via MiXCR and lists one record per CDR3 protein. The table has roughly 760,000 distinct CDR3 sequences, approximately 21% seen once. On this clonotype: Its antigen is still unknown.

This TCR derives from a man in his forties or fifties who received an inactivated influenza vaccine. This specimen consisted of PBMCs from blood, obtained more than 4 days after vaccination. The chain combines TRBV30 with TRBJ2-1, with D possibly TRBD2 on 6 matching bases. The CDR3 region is CAWSAFAGNEQFF. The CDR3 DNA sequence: TGTGCCTGGAGTGCTTTTGCGGGGAATGAGCAGTTCTTC.